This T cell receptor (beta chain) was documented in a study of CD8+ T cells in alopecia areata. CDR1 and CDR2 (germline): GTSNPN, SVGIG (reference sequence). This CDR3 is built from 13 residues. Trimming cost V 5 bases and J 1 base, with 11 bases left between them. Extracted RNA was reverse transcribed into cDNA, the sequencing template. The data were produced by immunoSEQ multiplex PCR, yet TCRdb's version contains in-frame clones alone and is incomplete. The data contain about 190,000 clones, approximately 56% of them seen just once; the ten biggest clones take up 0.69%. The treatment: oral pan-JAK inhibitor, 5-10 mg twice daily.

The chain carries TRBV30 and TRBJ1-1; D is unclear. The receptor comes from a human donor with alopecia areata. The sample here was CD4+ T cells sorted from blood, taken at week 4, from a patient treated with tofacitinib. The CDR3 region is CAWELRGNTEAFF. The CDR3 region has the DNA TGTGCCTGGGAACTCAGAGGGAACACTGAAGCTTTCTTT. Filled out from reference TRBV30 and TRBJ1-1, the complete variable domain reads SQTIHQWPATLVQPVGSPLSLECTVEGTSNPNLYWYRQAAGRGLQLLFYSVGIGQISSEVPQNLSASRPQDRQFILSSKKLLLSDSGFYLCAWELRGNTEAFFGQGTRLTVV.